The next 8 T cell receptor beta chains were all read from a single sample in a study of blood T cell repertoires in COVID-19. Method: immunoSEQ multiplex PCR; TCRdb's copy keeps in-frame clones and lacks some. The repertoire holds approximately 250,000 clones, with approximately 88% as singletons. The sequenced sample consisted of PBMCs or T cells enriched from blood (not recorded which). These receptors originate from a woman aged 40-49 years with acute COVID-19.

This clone came up once. The chain is built from TRBV6-5 and TRBJ1-1; the match to TRBD1 covers 9 bases. V trimming: 6 bases; J trimming: 8 bases; junction bases outside the gene matches: 10. Germline-derived CDR1 and CDR2 are MNHEY and SVGAGI. There are 14 residues in the CDR3. CDR3 region: CASSHYLTGGEAFF. The CDR3 DNA reads TGTGCCAGCAGCCACTACCTGACAGGGGGGGAAGCTTTCTTT.

V gene TRBV10-3 combines with J gene TRBJ1-2; D not resolved. V shed 2 bases and J shed 5 bases, with 9 bases lying between them. CDR1 is ENHRY, CDR2 SYGVKD, per germline. CDR3 length: 13 residues. The CDR3 nucleotides are TGTGCCATCAGTGAGGGACGGGAATATGGCTACACCTTC. Protein sequence: CAISEGREYGYTF.

The chain has TRBV2 and TRBJ2-1; tentative D call: TRBD2 (5 bases). The ends were cut back, 2 bases at V and 4 bases at J, with 12 bases in the middle. This CDR3 region has 15 residues. In germline, CDR1 is SNHLY, CDR2 FYNNEI. CDR3 protein: CASSEQELEYNEQFF. For the CDR3, the DNA is TGTGCCAGCAGTGAACAGGAACTAGAGTACAATGAGCAGTTCTTC.

The CDR3 loop reads CASSLFKGLANYGYTF. CDR3 DNA: TGTGCCAGTAGTTTGTTCAAGGGGTTGGCTAACTATGGCTACACCTTC. This chain joins TRBV19 and TRBJ1-2; D may be TRBD1 (5 bases). The germline gives CDR1 LNHDA, CDR2 SQIVND (reference sequence). CDR3 size: 16 residues. V was shortened by 5 bases and J by 0 bases, with 16 bases between the two germline ends.

The chain combines TRBV30 with TRBJ2-5, with 14 positions matching TRBD2. V gave up 3 bases and J gave up 1 base; unmatched junction bases: 1. Germline assignment: CDR1 GTSNPN and CDR2 SVGIG (reference sequence). There are 15 residues in the CDR3. CDR3 protein: CAWRGTSGSQETQYF. CDR3 bases: TGTGCCTGGAGGGGGACTAGCGGGAGCCAAGAGACCCAGTACTTC.

The rearrangement links TRBV28 to TRBJ1-1; D is uncertain. Germline CDR1 is MDHEN and CDR2 is SYDVKM. CDR3 length equals 11 residues. V was shortened by 7 bases and J by 10 bases, with 13 bases between the two germline ends. The CDR3 reads CASNTLATAFF. The DNA of the CDR3 is TGTGCCAGCAACACATTAGCAACAGCTTTCTTT. The variable domain in full, with the rest retrieved from reference TRBV28 and TRBJ1-1, is DVKVTQSSRYLVKRTGEKVFLECVQDMDHENMFWYRQDPGLGLRLIYFSYDVKMKEKGDIPEGYSVSREKKERFSLILESASTNQTSMYLCASNTLATAFFGQGTRLTVV.

This clone showed up just once. The chain recombines TRBV15 with TRBJ1-1, with a weak D call TRBD1 (6 bases). CDR3 length: 15 residues. The V gene's germline CDR1 is LNHNV and CDR2 YYDKDF (reference sequence). V was pared by 0 bases and J by 3 bases, with 11 bases between. The CDR3 loop is CATSRDLGADTEAFF. In DNA, the CDR3 is TGTGCCACCAGCAGAGATTTGGGGGCGGACACTGAAGCTTTCTTT.

This chain connects TRBV5-1 to TRBJ1-1, with 8 bases that match TRBD1. J gave up 4 bases and V 0 bases, and 11 bases lay outside the gene matches. Germline values: CDR1 SGHRS, CDR2 YFSETQ. This CDR3 is built from 17 residues. As DNA, the CDR3 is TGCGCCAGCAGCTTGGCTTGGACAGGGTTTGAAGTCACTGAAGCTTTCTTT. Its translation: CASSLAWTGFEVTEAFF.